This T cell receptor (beta chain) was sequenced in a study of cytomegalovirus exposure and HLA in healthy donors. Germline assignment: CDR1 SGHNT and CDR2 YYREEE (reference sequence). This CDR3 spans 16 amino acids. PCR was performed using 60 Vbeta and 13 Jbeta primers. Assay used: immunoSEQ multiplex PCR; TCRdb lists only in-frame clones, some missing. The sample lists 150,000 to 200,000 clones, roughly 72% occurring once. The donors comprised healthy bone marrow donors. Points from the study as a whole: Reports indicated that the classifier achieved high specificity and sensitivity in diagnosing cytomegalovirus status. Serostatus for CMV was the only available immune exposure information. The study designated roughly 150 TCR beta chains cytomegalovirus-associated.

As to this clone: As yet, its antigen is unknown.

The TCR sequence derives from a woman aged 30 to 39 in good health and CMV-seropositive. Specimen: PBMCs. This chain uses TRBV5-4 with TRBJ2-5; a possible D gene is TRBD1 (6 bases). The J call is uncertain, as TRBJ2-7 better fits the DNA end. CDR3 region: CASSTPTGQGSHEQYF. The CDR3 DNA is TGTGCCAGCTCAACTCCGACGGGGCAGGGGTCCCACGAGCAGTACTTC.